These T cell receptor beta chains were read from a single sample in a study of cytomegalovirus exposure and HLA in healthy donors. Using immunoSEQ multiplex PCR, the repertoire was profiled, and TCRdb retains in-frame clones only, with some absent. The sample holds about 68,000 clones, around four fifths seen once. The sample taken for sequencing was PBMCs. The source is a human donor in good health. The CDR3 runs from the conserved cysteine through the conserved F or W. D genes are given only for firm matches. Clone size is given for some rows only: seen once, a few or many times, or a class if the clone is expanded.

cdr3_aa	cdr3_nt	cdr3_length	j_call	v_call	d_call	clone_size
CASTPRTEGAEQYF	TGTGCCAGTACACCCCGGACCGAGGGGGCCGAGCAGTACTTC	14	TRBJ2-7	TRBV19	TRBD1	NA
CASSVQDNQPQHF	TGTGCCAGCAGCGTGCAGGACAATCAGCCCCAGCATTTT	13	TRBJ1-5	TRBV9	NA	NA
CASSEERGGVYEQYF	TGTGCCAGCAGTGAGGAACGGGGAGGGGTCTACGAGCAGTACTTC	15	TRBJ2-7	TRBV2	TRBD2	NA
CASSQGRGGGNEQFF	TGCGCCAGCAGCCAGGGGCGGGGGGGCGGCAATGAGCAGTTCTTC	15	TRBJ2-1	TRBV4-1	TRBD2	NA
CASSPRQGNTGELFF	TGCGCCAGCAGCCCCCGACAGGGCAACACCGGGGAGCTGTTTTTT	15	TRBJ2-2	TRBV5-1	TRBD1	NA
CASSAFTRVGSPLHF	TGTGCCAGCAGCGCCTTCACCCGGGTCGGTTCACCCCTCCACTTT	15	TRBJ1-6	TRBV5-8	NA	NA
CAWSPGGTGNTIYF	TGTGCCTGGTCCCCCGGCGGGACTGGAAACACCATATATTTT	14	TRBJ1-3	TRBV30	NA	NA
CATSRDQVEKLFF	TGTGCCACCAGCAGAGATCAGGTTGAAAAACTGTTTTTT	13	TRBJ1-4	TRBV15	NA	once
CASSVGVSTGELFF	TGTGCCAGCAGCGTAGGAGTTAGTACCGGGGAGCTGTTTTTT	14	TRBJ2-2	TRBV9	NA	NA
CASSVNSNQPQHF	TGTGCCAGCAGCGTTAATAGCAATCAGCCCCAGCATTTT	13	TRBJ1-5	TRBV9	NA	NA
CASSPGTNYGYTF	TGTGCCAGCAGTCCCGGGACAAACTATGGCTACACCTTC	13	TRBJ1-2	TRBV25-1	NA	NA
CASSTGAGGETQYF	TGTGCCAGCAGCACAGGGGCGGGGGGAGAGACCCAGTACTTC	14	TRBJ2-5	TRBV7-9	NA	NA
CASSRLGTSPGEQYF	TGTGCCAGCAGCCGCCTCGGGACATCCCCAGGGGAGCAGTACTTC	15	TRBJ2-7	TRBV7-2	NA	NA
CASSLGYGQETQYF	TGTGCCAGCAGCTTAGGCTACGGCCAAGAGACCCAGTACTTC	14	TRBJ2-5	TRBV11-2	NA	NA
CASTTQSDGAEAFF	TGTGCCAGCACCACTCAATCGGACGGGGCTGAAGCTTTCTTT	14	TRBJ1-1	TRBV7-9	NA	NA
CASSDPGFYGYTF	TGTGCCAGCAGTGATCCGGGTTTCTATGGCTACACCTTC	13	TRBJ1-2	TRBV2	NA	NA
CSVEGIQGRGYTDTQYF	TGCAGCGTTGAAGGTATTCAAGGTCGGGGTTACACAGATACGCAGTATTTT	17	TRBJ2-3	TRBV29-1	NA	NA
CASSCGRLNGNLHTF	TGTGCCAGCAGCTGCGGCCGGTTGAACGGGAATCTCCACACCTTC	15	TRBJ1-2	TRBV21-1	NA	NA
CASSVDPPSRPLGEQFF	TGTGCCAGCAGCGTAGATCCCCCCAGCAGGCCCCTGGGTGAGCAGTTCTTC	17	TRBJ2-1	TRBV9	NA	NA
CASSPRVGSRNTEAFF	TGTGCCAGCTCACCGCGGGTCGGCTCTAGGAACACTGAAGCTTTCTTT	16	TRBJ1-1	TRBV18	NA	NA
CASSWTLAGDLNEQFF	TGCGCCAGCAGCTGGACCCTAGCGGGGGATCTTAATGAGCAGTTCTTC	16	TRBJ2-1	TRBV5-1	TRBD2	NA
CASSSRGGPLNTEAFF	TGTGCCAGCAGCTCTAGGGGGGGACCCTTGAACACTGAAGCTTTCTTT	16	TRBJ1-1	TRBV7-3	NA	NA
CASTSTGLRETQYF	TGTGCCAGCACTTCGACAGGGCTGCGGGAGACCCAGTACTTC	14	TRBJ2-5	TRBV6-6	TRBD1	NA
CASSLSSGQGSEKLFF	TGCGCCAGCAGCTTAAGTTCCGGGCAGGGTAGTGAAAAACTGTTTTTT	16	TRBJ1-4	TRBV5-1	NA	NA
CASSPQGDRDIYGYPF	TGTGCCAGTAGCCCTCAGGGGGACAGGGATATTTATGGCTACCCCTTC	16	TRBJ1-2	TRBV19	TRBD1	once
CASSLGPSGGVETQYF	TGTGCCAGCAGCTTAGGTCCTAGCGGGGGGGTAGAGACCCAGTACTTC	16	TRBJ2-5	TRBV11-1	TRBD2	NA
CASSLGQGGYEQYF	TGTGCTAGCAGCCTGGGACAGGGTGGGTACGAGCAGTACTTC	14	TRBJ2-7	TRBV7-7	TRBD1	NA
CASSLLGQNYGYTF	TGTGCCAGCAGCCTGCTAGGACAGAACTATGGCTACACCTTC	14	TRBJ1-2	TRBV5-4	NA	once
CASSPGQGVKETQYF	TGTGCCAGCAGCCCGGGACAGGGGGTCAAAGAGACCCAGTACTTC	15	TRBJ2-5	TRBV2	TRBD1	NA